One and the same sample provided the 30 T cell receptor beta chains below, sequenced in a study of T cells after yellow fever vaccination. TCRdb reprocessed the 5' RACE reads via MiXCR and lists one record per CDR3 protein. The data hold around 310,000 distinct CDR3 sequences, with approximately 4.2% observed a single time. Sequenced here: PBMCs, sampled 5 days after the yellow fever booster vaccination. These TCRs come from a young man who received the YFV17D yellow fever vaccine.

There are many counts of this clonotype. The chain recombines TRBV9 with TRBJ2-3, with 7 bases identical to TRBD2. CDR1 SGDLS and CDR2 YYNGEE come from the germline V gene. V shed 3 bases and J 4 bases; nucleotides not matched to a gene: 11. CDR3 length equals 16 residues. CDR3 protein: CASSANERGAPDTQYF. The CDR3 DNA follows: TGTGCCAGCAGCGCAAATGAGCGGGGCGCTCCAGATACGCAGTATTTT. The full variable domain, its missing parts supplied by reference TRBV9 and TRBJ2-3, is DSGVTQTPKHLITATGQRVTLRCSPRSGDLSVYWYQQSLDQGLQFLIQYYNGEERAKGNILERFSAQQFPDLHSELNLSSLELGDSALYFCASSANERGAPDTQYFGPGTRLTVL.

This clonotype was counted ten times or more. The chain couples TRBV12-3 or TRBV12-4 to TRBJ1-1, with D possibly matching TRBD1 (5 bases). The CDR3 runs 15 residues. The V end was cut by 5 bases, the J end by 0 bases, with 13 bases between. CDR3 in DNA: TGTGCCAGCAGTCCCCAGGGTACTGTGAACACTGAAGCTTTCTTT. Amino acids: CASSPQGTVNTEAFF.

The chain combines TRBV7-9 with TRBJ2-5; a weak D match, TRBD1 (5 bases). The CDR3 contains 15 residues. CDR1 SEHNR and CDR2 FQNEAQ come from the germline V gene (reference sequence). Trimming removed 4 bases at V and 5 bases at J, with 17 bases between. The CDR3 sequence is CASSSGPGLSETQYF. In DNA, the CDR3 is TGTGCCAGCAGCTCAGGCCCAGGGCTGTCGGAGACCCAGTACTTC.

The gene calls are TRBV6-2 or TRBV6-3 and TRBJ1-6; TRBD1 is a possible D gene (5 bases). Between the trimmed V and J ends, which lost 6 bases and 7 bases, there was a span of 13 bases. Germline V gene sequence: CDR1 MNHEY, CDR2 SVGEGT. The CDR3 consists of 14 residues. As DNA, the CDR3 is TGTGCCAGCAGGACCGGCGCAGGGAATTCACCCCTCCACTTT. Translation: CASRTGAGNSPLHF.

J is TRBJ2-7 and V is TRBV6-2 or TRBV6-3; either TRBD1 or TRBD2 may supply D (5 bases each). The V gene's germline CDR1 is MNHEY and CDR2 SVGEGT. The CDR3 covers 13 residues. The V end was cut by 0 bases, the J end by 4 bases, with 7 bases between. The CDR3 is CASSYSGVYEQYV. DNA of the CDR3: TGTGCCAGCAGTTACTCGGGGGTGTACGAGCAGTACGTC.

This clonotype was counted ten times or more. This rearrangement joins TRBV7-2 to TRBJ2-5; a possible D gene is TRBD1 (6 bases). CDR1 and CDR2 (germline): SGHTA, FQGNSA. The CDR3 runs 11 residues. Trimming removed 9 bases at V and 5 bases at J, with 10 bases between. Written as DNA, the CDR3 is TGTGCCAGTATGGACAGTGAGACCCAGTACTTC. Amino acid sequence: CASMDSETQYF.

The sample holds a few counts of this clonotype. V gene TRBV9 combines with J gene TRBJ2-7; tentative D call: TRBD2 (7 bases). CDR3 length: 14 amino acids. Trimming cost V 1 base and J 11 bases, with 19 bases left between them. Germline CDR1 is SGDLS and CDR2 is YYNGEE. CDR3 loop: CASSVRGRGGGKYV. For the CDR3, the DNA is TGTGCCAGCAGCGTAAGGGGAAGGGGAGGGGGGAAGTACGTC.

The rearrangement joins TRBV6-2 or TRBV6-3 to TRBJ1-1, with TRBD1 as a possible D gene (6 bases). The length of the CDR3 is 14 residues. Germline V gene sequence: CDR1 MNHEY, CDR2 SVGEGT. V shed 6 bases and J shed 6 bases, with 17 bases lying between them. The DNA for the CDR3 is TGTGCCAGCAGCCCTCAGGGGCCTAACGCTGAAGCTTTCTTT. Its translation is CASSPQGPNAEAFF.

The V gene is TRBV7-2, the J gene TRBJ2-3; TRBD2 matches 7 bases. CDR1 is SGHTA and CDR2 is FQGNSA in the germline V gene. The V segment lost 1 base and the J segment 2 bases; nucleotides outside the gene matches: 3. This CDR3 spans 15 amino acids. This CDR3 is CASSLVAGDTDTQYF. CDR3 in DNA: TGTGCCAGCAGCTTAGTGGCGGGAGACACAGATACGCAGTATTTT.

In its sample, this clonotype was seen a few times. The chain employs TRBV11-2 and TRBJ2-3; 7 positions agree with TRBD2. This CDR3 region has 15 residues. The V gene end was trimmed by 4 bases and the J gene end by 4 bases; junction bases not matched to a gene: 8. Germline lookup yields CDR1 SGHAT and CDR2 FQNNGV. The CDR3 reads CASSWIGGRADTQYF. CDR3 bases: TGTGCCAGCAGCTGGATCGGGGGGAGGGCAGATACGCAGTATTTT.

This clonotype occurred a few times. The gene calls are TRBV4-2 and TRBJ2-3; D is undetermined. Trimming cost V 0 bases and J 6 bases, with 10 bases left between them. This CDR3 contains 14 residues. CDR1 is LGHNA, CDR2 YNFKEQ, per germline. The CDR3 DNA reads TGTGCCAGCAGCCAAGAGGTTGTCATTGATACGCAGTATTTT. Translation gives CASSQEVVIDTQYF.

This clonotype was detected many times. The gene calls are TRBV7-9 and TRBJ1-3; 8 bases are a match to TRBD1. This CDR3 comprises 15 residues. The germline V gene encodes CDR1 SEHNR and CDR2 FQNEAQ (reference sequence). Trimming took 5 bases from V and 0 from J; bases not matched to a gene: 3. The CDR3 coding sequence is TGTGCCAGCAGCGGACAGGGAATCTCTGGAAACACCATATATTTT. The encoded protein is CASSGQGISGNTIYF.

This clonotype was seen a few times. V usage is TRBV4-3 and J usage is TRBJ2-3, with D unresolved. Trimming pared 1 base from V and 2 bases from J, leaving 10 bases between. This CDR3 spans 15 amino acids. Germline V gene sequence: CDR1 LGHNA, CDR2 YSLEER. The CDR3 reads CASSQGFEFTDTQYF. As DNA, the CDR3 is TGCGCCAGCAGCCAAGGGTTTGAGTTCACAGATACGCAGTATTTT.

Remarks on this clonotype: A much larger clone differs from this one at a single base, so this may be a read error. This rearrangement joins TRBV9 to TRBJ2-2; TRBD1 or TRBD2 may be the D gene (6 bases each). V lost 0 bases and J 4 bases, leaving 13 bases between the germline ends. Germline CDR1 and CDR2: SGDLS and YYNGEE. The CDR3 totals 16 residues. The CDR3 sequence is CASSVEGEVVTGELFF. CDR3 DNA sequence: TGTGCCAGCAGCGTAGAGGGGGAGGTTGTCACCGGGGAGCTGTTTTTT.

In this sample, this clonotype turned up a few times. The chain carries TRBV2 and TRBJ1-1; D remains unclear. The CDR3 consists of 13 residues. Per germline, CDR1 SNHLY and CDR2 FYNNEI. Between the trimmed V and J ends, which lost 6 bases and 6 bases, there was a span of 14 bases. Here the CDR3 reads CASRMDALPEAFF. CDR3 nucleotides: TGTGCCAGCAGGATGGACGCTCTCCCTGAAGCTTTCTTT.

This clonotype has at least ten counts. The V call is TRBV30, the J call TRBJ2-1; TRBD1 is a possible D gene (5 bases). The length of the CDR3 is 13 residues. The germline V and J ends were trimmed by 0 bases and 12 bases, with 15 bases remaining between them. The germline gives CDR1 GTSNPN, CDR2 SVGIG (reference sequence). CDR3 nucleotide sequence: TGTGCCTGGAGTGTACAAGGGGAAGGACGGCAGTTCTTC. Residues: CAWSVQGEGRQFF.

CDR3 sequence reads: CASSQVSASTHETQYF. The DNA of the CDR3 is TGTGCCAGCAGCCAAGTCTCGGCCTCTACCCACGAGACCCAGTACTTC. The rearrangement joins TRBV4-2 to TRBJ2-5; no definite D call. V lost 1 base, J lost 5 bases, and 17 bases lay in between. CDR3 length: 16 residues. Germline V lookup: CDR1 LGHNA, CDR2 YNFKEQ.

This clonotype was counted many times. The CDR3 protein is CASSSTSGGFTGELFF. Written as DNA, the CDR3 is TGTGCCAGCAGTTCGACTAGCGGGGGCTTCACCGGGGAGCTGTTTTTT. The chain links TRBV12-3 or TRBV12-4 to TRBJ2-2; TRBD2 matches at 12 bases. The trim removed 4 bases at V and 4 bases at J, leaving 4 bases unmatched. The CDR3 totals 16 residues.

This clonotype was detected a few times. CDR3 sequence: CASSLRLAVEQFF. The CDR3 DNA is TGCGCCAGCAGCTTGAGACTAGCGGTTGAGCAGTTCTTC. The V and J genes are TRBV5-1 and TRBJ2-1, with TRBD2 identical over 9 bases. With V trimmed by 1 base and J by 9 bases, 2 bases remained unmatched. CDR1 SGHRS and CDR2 YFSETQ come from the germline V gene. This CDR3 comprises 13 residues.

The chain has TRBV9 and TRBJ1-2, with D perhaps TRBD1 (5 bases). V was clipped by 3 bases and J by 6 bases, with 6 bases between them. The CDR3 consists of 11 residues. The V gene's germline CDR1 is SGDLS and CDR2 YYNGEE. The CDR3 nucleotides read TGTGCCAGCAGCGCAGGGAATGGCTACACCTTC. The encoded protein is CASSAGNGYTF.

The V gene is TRBV7-2, the J gene TRBJ2-1; D is unresolved. V was pared by 0 bases and J by 6 bases, with 6 bases between. Per the germline V gene, CDR1 is SGHTA and CDR2 is FQGNSA. The CDR3 runs 13 residues. The CDR3 sequence: CASSLATSNEQFF. As DNA, the CDR3 is TGTGCCAGCAGCTTAGCCACGTCCAATGAGCAGTTCTTC.

The chain recombines TRBV7-3 with TRBJ1-1; possible D gene TRBD1, 6 bases. CDR1 SGHTA and CDR2 FQGTGA come from the germline V gene. The CDR3 is made up of 13 amino acids. The ends were cut back, 5 bases at V and 6 bases at J, with 13 bases in the middle. The CDR3: CASSAQGLAEAFF. CDR3 DNA sequence: TGTGCCAGCAGCGCTCAGGGGCTGGCTGAAGCTTTCTTT.

This clonotype appeared many times. The chain joins TRBV4-1 to TRBJ1-1; D ambiguous. V lost 1 base and J 6 bases, leaving 3 bases between the germline ends. Germline values: CDR1 MGHRA, CDR2 YSYEKL. The CDR3 extends over 11 amino acids. CDR3 nucleotides: TGCGCCAGCAGCCAAGGGTCTGAAGCTTTCTTT. It encodes CASSQGSEAFF.

This clonotype was found many times. The chain recombines TRBV5-1 with TRBJ1-6; tentative D call: TRBD1 (6 bases). This CDR3 has 13 residues. V was trimmed by 4 bases and J by 7 bases, leaving 9 bases between them. Germline loops: CDR1 SGHRS, CDR2 YFSETQ. The CDR3: CASSDRLNSPLHF. The CDR3 DNA is TGCGCCAGCAGCGACAGGCTGAATTCACCCCTCCACTTT.

The V call is TRBV25-1, the J call TRBJ2-7; tentatively, D is TRBD1 or TRBD2 (5 bases each). CDR1 is MGHDK and CDR2 is SYGVNS in the germline V gene. The CDR3 consists of 16 residues. V lost 0 bases and J lost 0, with 12 bases in between. CDR3 bases: TGTGCCAGCAGTGAATATCGGGGCGCAGGCTCCTACGAGCAGTACGTC. Encoded protein: CASSEYRGAGSYEQYV.

The chain links TRBV14 to TRBJ2-2; TRBD1 agrees at 7 bases. The CDR3 is made up of 14 amino acids. Germline lookup yields CDR1 SGHDN and CDR2 FVKESK. The junction had 5 bases not matched to a gene; V was cut back by 4 bases and J by 6 bases. The CDR3 coding sequence is TGTGCCAGCAGCCCGACAGGGCTTTCCGGGGAGCTGTTTTTT. Amino acid sequence: CASSPTGLSGELFF.

The rearrangement uses TRBV7-3 and TRBJ2-3; 7 nucleotides line up with TRBD1. Trimming at V came to 3 bases and at J to 6 bases, leaving 3 bases not matched to a gene. CDR3 length equals 13 residues. Germline V gene sequence: CDR1 SGHTA, CDR2 FQGTGA. The CDR3 DNA reads TGTGCCAGCAGCTTTGAGGGGGCCGATACGCAGTATTTT. Protein sequence: CASSFEGADTQYF.

This clonotype was seen at least ten times. V usage is TRBV4-2 and J usage is TRBJ2-3; 13 bases agree with TRBD2. Trimming removed 4 bases from V and 3 bases from J; junction bases left unmatched: 4. The CDR3 is 16 amino acids. Germline V gene data show CDR1 as LGHNA and CDR2 as YNFKEQ. CDR3: CASSPTSGGGTDTQYF. The CDR3 coding sequence is TGTGCCAGCAGCCCTACTAGCGGGGGGGGGACAGATACGCAGTATTTT.

The sample holds many counts of this clonotype. The chain uses TRBV9 and TRBJ1-1; D is unresolved. V lost 3 bases, J lost 1 base, and 7 bases lay in between. CDR1 is SGDLS and CDR2 is YYNGEE in the germline V gene. The CDR3 totals 13 residues. CDR3 sequence: CASSAKGNTEAFF. CDR3 in DNA: TGTGCCAGCAGCGCCAAGGGGAACACTGAAGCTTTCTTT.

CDR3: CSAPRASGTQETQYF. The CDR3 DNA reads TGCAGTGCCCCGCGGGCTAGCGGGACCCAAGAGACCCAGTACTTC. The J gene is TRBJ2-5, the V gene TRBV20-1; 9 bases align to TRBD2. The V segment lost 6 bases and the J segment 1 base; nucleotides outside the gene matches: 9. CDR3 length equals 15 residues. CDR1 and CDR2 from the germline V gene are DFQATT and SNEGSKA (reference sequence).